This TCR beta chain derives from a study of OX40 agonist ivuxolimab in advanced cancers. In the study overall: Ivuxolimab, which targeted the costimulatory receptor OX40 (CD134), was an agonistic, fully human IgG2 monoclonal antibody. The purpose of peripheral TCRbeta sequencing was to test whether ivuxolimab changed TCR sequence diversity and led to clonal T-cell expansion. Partial responses were achieved by three dose-escalation patients, of whom one had hepatocellular carcinoma and two had cutaneous melanoma. A male proportion of roughly 80% and a mean age of 60 years, ranging from about 23 to 79, were recorded for the dose-escalation cohort. The monotherapy dose-escalation portion (N ≈ 52 patients) of the phase I ivuxolimab trial is reported in the paper. Intravenous ivuxolimab was administered to patients every 2 weeks at six dose levels: 0.01, 0.1, 0.3, 1.5, 3 and 10 mg/kg. Of the roughly 51 patients in dose escalation, about 20 had hepatocellular carcinoma, around 15 had melanoma, 9 had renal cell carcinoma and 9 had head and neck cancer. Prior anti-PD-1, anti-PD-L1 or anti-CTLA-4 therapy was permitted, and 30% to 50% of dose-escalation patients had received checkpoint inhibitors. General findings and caveats noted by the study authors: In partial responders in the 0.1-3.0 mg/kg groups, normalized peripheral clonal expansion was found to be among the lowest, especially among CD8+ T cells. Clonal expansion of both CD4+ and CD8+ blood T cells was observed from baseline to week 6 at doses 0.1 to 3.0 mg/kg. Which antigens the clonally expanded peripheral T cells were specific for was not determined. After ivuxolimab, CD8+ T cells had more expanded clones than CD4+ T cells on average. Low levels of normalized T-cell clonal expansion were also seen in some patients who did not respond.

After removal of 4 bases from V and 2 bases from J, the junction retains 3 bases not matched to a gene. Its CDR3 holds 15 amino acids, cysteine through phenylalanine. The only DNA kept is the CDR3, 45 bases in frame from the first base. In the germline V gene (reference sequence), CDR1 corresponds to SGHNT and CDR2 to YYREEE. For sequencing of the TCRbeta CDR3 region, genomic DNA was extracted from the sorted cells. The immunoSEQ Assay was used for sequencing of TCRbeta CDR3 regions. This immuneACCESS table, as held by TCRdb, lists in-frame sequences with V and J called but not all clones. Of the missing ones, under half trace to an unresolved V gene in checked studies; the others have no known cause. The sample table contains about 150,000 clones; only one count was recorded for roughly 94% of them. In total, the top ten clones hold 0.31% of the sample. Concerning this clone itself: This clone's antigen is unknown. No qualities accompany the bases; no much larger clone lies one base away.

Patients with autoimmune disease history or receiving systemic immunosuppression were excluded from the trial. Peripheral blood for TCR sequencing was collected from all dose cohorts at baseline, on cycle 4 day 1, and on cycle 7 day 1. The samples were drawn from a first-in-human, open-label, multicenter phase I dose-escalation trial of ivuxolimab. Adults with locally advanced or metastatic melanoma, renal cell, hepatocellular, or head and neck squamous cell carcinoma were enrolled in the trial. Before TCR sequencing, CD4+ T cells and CD8+ T cells were sorted from peripheral blood as separate populations.

The chain is encoded by TRBV5-4 joined to TRBJ2-3, with 11 bases aligning to TRBD1. The source is an adult with an advanced solid tumor such as melanoma, head and neck, liver or kidney cancer. The input for sequencing was CD4+ or CD8+ T cells sorted from blood, taken in a trial of the OX40 agonist ivuxolimab. The DNA sequence is given as TGTGCCAGCAGCCGGGACAGGGGGAACACAGATACGCAGTATTTT. The resulting protein is CASSRDRGNTDTQYF. The reference TRBV5-4 and TRBJ2-3 proteins fill in what lies around the CDR3, so the full variable domain reads ETGVTQSPTHLIKTRGQQVTLRCSSQSGHNTVSWYQQALGQGPQFIFQYYREEENGRGNFPPRFSGLQFPNYSSELNVNALELDDSALYLCASSRDRGNTDTQYFGPGTRLTVL.